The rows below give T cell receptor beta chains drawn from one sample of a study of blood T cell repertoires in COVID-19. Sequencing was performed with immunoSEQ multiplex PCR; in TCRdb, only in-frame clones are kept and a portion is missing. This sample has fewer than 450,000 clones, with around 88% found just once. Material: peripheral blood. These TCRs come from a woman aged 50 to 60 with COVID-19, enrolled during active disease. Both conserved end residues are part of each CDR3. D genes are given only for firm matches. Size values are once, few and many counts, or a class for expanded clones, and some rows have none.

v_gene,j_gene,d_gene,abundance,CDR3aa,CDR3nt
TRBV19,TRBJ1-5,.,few,CATREVGWGNQPQHF,TGTGCCACAAGAGAGGTCGGTTGGGGCAATCAGCCCCAGCATTTT
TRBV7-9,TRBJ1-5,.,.,CASSLSGGSLHF,TGTGCCAGCAGCTTAAGCGGCGGATCGCTGCATTTT
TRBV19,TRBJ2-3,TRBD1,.,CASSFPGTVGTQYF,TGTGCCAGTAGTTTCCCCGGGACAGTAGGTACGCAGTATTTT
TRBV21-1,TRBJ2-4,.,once,CASSKRMGLRETFQYF,TGTGCCAGCAGCAAGAGAATGGGACTGAGAGAAACCTTTCAGTACTTC
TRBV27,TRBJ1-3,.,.,CASSPTGFSGNTIYF,TGTGCCAGCAGTCCCACAGGGTTCTCCGGAAACACCATATATTTT
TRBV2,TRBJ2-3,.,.,CASSREDTPFTDTQYF,TGTGCCAGCAGTAGGGAGGATACCCCATTCACAGATACGCAGTATTTT
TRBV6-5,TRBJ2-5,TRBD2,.,CASRVGLAGQETQYF,TGTGCCAGCAGGGTGGGACTAGCGGGGCAAGAGACCCAGTACTTC
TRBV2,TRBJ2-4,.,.,CASSGEYKNIQYF,TGTGCCAGCTCTGGGGAGTACAAAAACATTCAGTACTTC
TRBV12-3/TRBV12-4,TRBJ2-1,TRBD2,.,CASSSSGEAEQFF,TGTGCCAGCAGTTCGAGCGGGGAAGCTGAGCAGTTCTTC
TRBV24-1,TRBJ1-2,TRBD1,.,CATSDSRGTGGLYGYTF,TGTGCCACCAGTGATTCTAGGGGGACAGGGGGCCTCTATGGCTACACCTTC
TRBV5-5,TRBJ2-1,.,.,CASSLTRNEQFF,TGTGCCAGCAGCTTGACTCGAAATGAGCAGTTCTTC
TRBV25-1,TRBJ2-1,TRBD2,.,CASSDSLAGGYNEQFF,TGTGCCAGCAGTGACTCCCTAGCGGGGGGTTACAATGAGCAGTTCTTC
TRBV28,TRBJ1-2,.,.,CASSPPGQGIYGYTF,TGTGCCAGCAGTCCCCCGGGGCAGGGGATCTATGGCTACACCTTC
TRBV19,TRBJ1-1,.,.,CASSIEWSGAFF,TGTGCCAGTAGTATAGAGTGGAGTGGAGCTTTCTTT
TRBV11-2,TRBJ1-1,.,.,CASSPVHTEAFF,TGTGCCAGCAGCCCTGTTCACACTGAAGCTTTCTTT
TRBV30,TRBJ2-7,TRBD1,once,CAWSMDRSYEQYF,TGTGCCTGGAGCATGGACAGGTCCTACGAGCAGTACTTC
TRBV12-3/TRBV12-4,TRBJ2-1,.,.,CASSFIGIEQFF,TGTGCCAGCAGTTTCATTGGCATTGAGCAGTTCTTC
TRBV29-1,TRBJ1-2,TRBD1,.,CSVLTGERGYTF,TGCAGCGTTCTCACAGGGGAGAGGGGCTACACCTTC
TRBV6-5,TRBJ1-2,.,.,CASRMDGGGNYGYTF,TGTGCCAGCAGGATGGACGGGGGTGGGAACTATGGCTACACCTTC
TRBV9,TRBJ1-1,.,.,CASSVAEGLEAFF,TGTGCCAGCAGCGTAGCAGAAGGACTTGAAGCTTTCTTT
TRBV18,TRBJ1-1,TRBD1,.,CASSKIQGEEAFF,TGTGCCAGCTCAAAGATCCAGGGGGAAGAAGCTTTCTTT
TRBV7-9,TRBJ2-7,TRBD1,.,CASSFDRGYEQYF,TGTGCCAGCAGCTTCGACAGGGGCTACGAGCAGTACTTC
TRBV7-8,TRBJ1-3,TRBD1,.,CASSTHRGPRNTIYF,TGTGCCAGCAGCACCCACAGGGGGCCAAGAAACACCATATATTTT
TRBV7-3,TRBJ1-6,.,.,CASSLSGNPKGSPLHF,TGTGCCAGCAGCTTAAGCGGGAACCCCAAAGGTTCACCCCTCCACTTT
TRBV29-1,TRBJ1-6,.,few,CSVDGLERSSYNSPLHF,TGCAGCGTTGATGGACTGGAGAGGAGCTCCTATAATTCACCCCTCCACTTT
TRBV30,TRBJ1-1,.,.,CAWSGQVTNTEAFF,TGTGCCTGGAGTGGTCAGGTTACGAACACTGAAGCTTTCTTT
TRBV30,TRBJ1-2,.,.,CAWSPRRENGYTF,TGTGCCTGGTCCCCACGCCGGGAGAATGGCTACACCTTC
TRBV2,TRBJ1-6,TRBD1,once,CASSAAFGQGNSPLHF,TGTGCCAGCAGTGCCGCTTTTGGACAGGGTAATTCACCCCTCCACTTT
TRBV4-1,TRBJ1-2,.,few,CASSQAGLTGNHGYTF,TGCGCCAGCAGCCAAGCTGGTCTAACAGGGAACCATGGCTACACCTTC
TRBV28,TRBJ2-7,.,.,CASSHLDNSYEQYF,TGTGCCAGCAGCCATTTGGACAACTCCTACGAGCAGTACTTC
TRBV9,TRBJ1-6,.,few,CASSVWGRPPLHF,TGTGCCAGCAGCGTATGGGGGCGCCCACCCCTCCACTTT
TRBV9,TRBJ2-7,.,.,CASSVGQASYEQYF,TGTGCCAGCAGCGTAGGCCAGGCCTCCTACGAGCAGTACTTC
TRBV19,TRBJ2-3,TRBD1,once,CASRTGGDTDTQYF,TGTGCCAGTAGGACAGGGGGGGACACAGATACGCAGTATTTT